The rows below give T cell receptor beta chains drawn from one sample of a study of glioma-infiltrating T cells after dendritic cell vaccination. Some clones are missing from TCRdb's copy, which holds only in-frame ones; the method was immunoSEQ multiplex PCR. The table has roughly 62,000 clones, roughly 83% seen once. This sample comprised blood, obtained after dendritic cell vaccination. The receptors shown here come from a human donor with glioblastoma. Each CDR3 is given with its conserved first and last residue. The D gene is left open where the match is weak. Size values are once, few and many counts, or a class for expanded clones, and some rows have none.

TRBJ1-6	.	TRBD1	TRBV28	CASSLLTGAPSPLHF	TGTGCCAGCAGTTTACTGACAGGGGCTCCTTCACCCCTCCACTTT
TRBJ2-7	.	TRBD2	TRBV6-6	CAIGRGNEQYF	TGTGCCATCGGGAGGGGAAATGAGCAGTACTTC
TRBJ2-7	few	TRBD1	TRBV2	CASSGGARRTGSYEQYF	TGTGCCAGCAGTGGCGGCGCTCGCAGGACAGGGAGCTACGAGCAGTACTTC
TRBJ1-1	.	.	TRBV19	CASSNLGQILDTEAFF	TGTGCCAGTAGCAACCTCGGACAGATCTTAGACACTGAAGCTTTCTTT
TRBJ2-6	.	TRBD1	TRBV7-3	CASSSPWTGAGANVLTF	TGTGCCAGCAGCTCACCGTGGACAGGGGCTGGGGCCAACGTCCTGACTTTC
TRBJ2-1	.	.	TRBV20-1	CSAYDSYEQFF	TGCAGTGCTTACGACAGCTATGAGCAGTTCTTC
TRBJ2-2	.	TRBD1	TRBV7-3	CASSSGQGETGELFF	TGTGCCAGCAGCTCAGGACAGGGGGAAACCGGGGAGCTGTTTTTT
TRBJ2-3	.	.	TRBV18	CASSPLRQSGTDTQYF	TGTGCCAGCTCACCACTTAGACAGTCCGGCACAGATACGCAGTATTTT
TRBJ2-7	.	.	TRBV5-8	CASSLENRAYEQYF	TGTGCCAGCAGCTTGGAGAACAGGGCTTACGAGCAGTACTTC
TRBJ2-2	.	.	TRBV4-3	CASSQLIRHGNTGELFF	TGCGCCAGCAGCCAACTTATTCGACACGGAAATACCGGGGAGCTGTTTTTT
TRBJ1-1	.	.	TRBV30	CAWSLTGGRGYAFF	TGTGCCTGGTCGCTGACAGGCGGCCGGGGTTATGCTTTCTTT
TRBJ2-7	.	TRBD1	TRBV11-2	CASSVDRAHEQYF	TGTGCCAGCAGCGTGGACAGGGCCCACGAGCAGTACTTC
TRBJ2-2	.	TRBD1	TRBV4-1	CASSQTGTGTGELFF	TGCGCCAGCAGCCAAACGGGGACAGGGACCGGGGAGCTGTTTTTT
TRBJ1-5	.	TRBD1	TRBV30	CAWSSGGEGQPQHF	TGTGCCTGGAGTTCAGGGGGAGAGGGTCAGCCCCAGCATTTT
TRBJ2-7	once	TRBD2	TRBV5-6	CASSGATSGRAYEQYF	TGTGCCAGCAGCGGAGCGACTAGCGGGCGAGCCTACGAGCAGTACTTC
TRBJ2-1	.	TRBD1	TRBV5-8	CASSHPGQGFYNEQFF	TGTGCCAGCAGCCATCCGGGACAGGGATTCTACAATGAGCAGTTCTTC
TRBJ2-7	.	.	TRBV7-9	CASSLAMSYEQYF	TGTGCCAGCAGCTTAGCCATGAGCTACGAGCAGTACTTC
TRBJ2-3	.	.	TRBV5-1	CASSLEAASTDTQYF	TGCGCCAGCAGCTTGGAAGCGGCTAGCACAGATACGCAGTATTTT
TRBJ2-1	.	.	TRBV5-6	CASSLYLSGRVDEQFF	TGTGCCAGCAGCTTGTACCTGTCGGGCAGGGTAGATGAGCAGTTCTTC